Listed here is a single T cell receptor beta chain. This specimen belongs to a study of CD8 T cells in Susac syndrome. With random hexamers, reverse transcription was performed on roughly 0.5 to 1 ug of RNA. TCRdb redid the calling of the immunoSEQ multiplex PCR reads with MiXCR, one entry per CDR3 protein. Of 180,000 or so distinct CDR3 sequences listed, roughly 95% were seen once; the top ten hold about 0.1%. V shed 3 bases and J shed 7 bases, with 13 bases lying between them. Germline assignment: CDR1 MGHDK and CDR2 SYGVNS. This CDR3 contains 15 residues. The clonotype comes from a human donor in good health. Specimen: CD4+ T cells from PBMCs. The J gene is TRBJ1-6, the V gene TRBV25-1; D gene uncertain. The CDR3 here is CASSDGSPGNSPLHF. Written as DNA, the CDR3 is TGTGCCAGCAGTGATGGATCCCCGGGGAATTCACCCCTCCACTTT.